The clone carrying this T cell receptor beta chain has ten or more counts. Antigen unknown. This sample was included in a study of T cells in Graves' hyperthyroidism and ophthalmopathy. The study based diagnoses on clinical symptoms, serum thyroxine and TRAb, thyroid ultrasound and orbital computed tomography. Points from the study as a whole: Stable hyperthyroidism was told apart from ophthalmopathy by a model built on 13 V-J features.

The germline gives CDR1 SGHAT, CDR2 FQNNGV. The J segment lost 7 bases and the V segment lost 4 bases, leaving 5 bases of the junction unmatched. This CDR3 comprises 15 residues. RNA transcripts gave rise to amplified TCR beta CDR3 regions. The TCR CDR3 first-round RT-PCR relied on the HTBI primer set. TCRdb redid the calling of the multiplex PCR reads with MiXCR, one entry per CDR3 protein. The data contain nearly 600,000 distinct CDR3 sequences, 14% of them singletons. The sample taken for sequencing was blood. This receptor was obtained from a woman under 30 with Graves' ophthalmopathy. The chain employs TRBV11-2 and TRBJ1-6, with 9 bases matching TRBD1. The CDR3 region is CASSWGDRENSPLHF. The CDR3 nucleotides read TGTGCCAGCAGCTGGGGGGACAGGGAGAATTCACCCCTCCACTTT.